This entry describes one T cell receptor (beta chain). Time point of the sample: baseline, week 1 (first vaccination visit). Treatment given: pre-vaccination baseline after standard-of-care therapy. These data come from a study of a mutant IDH1 vaccine in newly diagnosed glioma. The CDR3 is 13 residues long. Per the germline V gene, CDR1 is MNHEY and CDR2 is SVGAGI. V lost 5 bases and J 0 bases, leaving 7 bases between the germline ends. Clones were read by immunoSEQ multiplex PCR, and TCRdb kept only the in-frame ones, dropping some. This repertoire shows roughly 70,000 clones, 70% to 90% found once; its top ten account for over 2.5%.

The V and J genes are TRBV6-5 and TRBJ1-2; D may be TRBD1 (5 bases). The clonotype comes from a man aged 30 to 45 with glioma. The sequencing used PBMCs, collected from a glioma patient treated with radiotherapy, temozolomide or both. The CDR3 DNA reads TGTGCCAGCAGTCAGGACACTAACTATGGCTACACCTTC. This encodes CASSQDTNYGYTF.